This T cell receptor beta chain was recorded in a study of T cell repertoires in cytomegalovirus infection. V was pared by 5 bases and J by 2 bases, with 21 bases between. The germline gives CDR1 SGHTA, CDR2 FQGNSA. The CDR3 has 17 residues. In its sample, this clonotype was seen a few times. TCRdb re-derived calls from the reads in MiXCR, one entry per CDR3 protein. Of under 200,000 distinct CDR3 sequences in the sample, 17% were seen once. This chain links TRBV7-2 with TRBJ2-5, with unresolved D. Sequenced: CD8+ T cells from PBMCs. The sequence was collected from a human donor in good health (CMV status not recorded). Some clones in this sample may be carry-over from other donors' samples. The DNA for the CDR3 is TGTGCCAGCAGCCCACCGGATCGGGCGCCGCTACAAGAGACCCAGTACTTC. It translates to CASSPPDRAPLQETQYF.